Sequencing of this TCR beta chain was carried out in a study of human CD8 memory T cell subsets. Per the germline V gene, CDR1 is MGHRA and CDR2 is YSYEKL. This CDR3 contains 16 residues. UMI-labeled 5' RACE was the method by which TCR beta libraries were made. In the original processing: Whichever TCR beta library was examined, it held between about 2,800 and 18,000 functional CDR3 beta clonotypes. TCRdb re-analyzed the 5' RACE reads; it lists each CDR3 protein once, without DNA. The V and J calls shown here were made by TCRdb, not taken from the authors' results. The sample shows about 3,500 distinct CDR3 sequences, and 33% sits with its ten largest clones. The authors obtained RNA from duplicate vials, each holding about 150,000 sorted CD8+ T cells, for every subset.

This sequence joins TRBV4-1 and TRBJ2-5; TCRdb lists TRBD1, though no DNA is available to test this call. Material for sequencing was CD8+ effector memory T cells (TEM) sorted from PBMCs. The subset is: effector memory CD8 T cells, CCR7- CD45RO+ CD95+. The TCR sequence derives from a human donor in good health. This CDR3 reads CASSPQIGQEQETQYF.